The 10 T cell receptor beta chains below all came from one sample that was sequenced in a study of tumor-infiltrating lymphocytes in primary liver carcinoma. Starting material of around 460 ng total RNA yielded TCR beta cDNA via a constant-region primer. Slightly modified ARM-PCR served as the procedure for the TCR beta libraries. These libraries came from three rounds of nested multiplex PCR. Rounds one and two of PCR, each of roughly 11 cycles, were primed with TRBV1-TRBV30 forward primers and a C-beta reverse primer. MiXCR, run by TCRdb on the multiplex PCR reads, gives a single entry per CDR3 protein. This sample carries 55,000 or so distinct CDR3 sequences, about two thirds of them seen once, and the ten largest clones take roughly three fifths. Starting material for RNA and DNA co-extraction consisted of roughly 20-34 mg of unsorted bulk tissue. Sequenced: liver tumor tissue from sampling region 2. The subset here: tumor region T2, inferior pole. Receptors originate from a man aged 40-49 years with primary liver carcinoma and hepatitis B virus infection.

This clonotype has a single count. A read error may explain this, as a much larger clone is one base away. CDR3 sequence (DNA): TGTGCCAGCACCAGCGGGGGGGCAGGTCAGCCCCAGCATTTT. This codes for CASTSGGAGQPQHF. The chain links TRBV5-5 to TRBJ1-5, with a weak D call TRBD1 (6 bases). Germline CDR1 and CDR2: SGHKS and YYEKEE (reference sequence). Deletions cut 6 bases from V and 6 bases from J, with 16 bases between. CDR3 length: 14 residues.

About this clonotype: One end of the junction is discordant with germline, which a read error may explain. The chain combines TRBV30 with TRBJ1-2, with a possible D match to TRBD1 (5 bases). The CDR3 runs to 14 residues. Looked up from germline, CDR1 is GTSNPN and CDR2 is SVGIG (reference sequence). The CDR3 loop reads CAWSGKGRAHGCTF. The CDR3 DNA sequence: TGTGCCTGGAGTGGAAAGGGACGTGCCCATGGCTGCACCTTC.

V usage is TRBV4-1 and J usage is TRBJ2-5, with a weak D call TRBD1 (5 bases). Trimming shortened V by 0 bases and J by 2 bases, and 10 bases separated the two germline ends. Germline CDR1 reads MGHRA; CDR2 reads YSYEKL. This CDR3 region has 15 residues. The DNA of the CDR3 is TGCGCCAGCAGCCAAGATGGGCAGGGTCAAGAGACCCAGTACTTC. It specifies CASSQDGQGQETQYF.

This clonotype came up many times. The chain couples TRBV11-3 to TRBJ2-7; 7 bases map to TRBD1. The V gene's germline CDR1 is SGHNT and CDR2 YENEEA. With V trimmed by 5 bases and J by 1 base, 2 bases remained unmatched. CDR3 length: 13 amino acids. This chain's CDR3 is CASSMGQSYEQYF. The CDR3 bases are TGTGCCAGCAGCATGGGACAGTCCTACGAGCAGTACTTC.

Points on this clonotype: This may arise from a read error, as a much more abundant clone is one base away. This chain links TRBV2 with TRBJ1-2, with TRBD1 as a possible D gene (5 bases). Trimming shortened V by 3 bases and J by 3 bases, and 8 bases separated the two germline ends. Looked up from germline, CDR1 is SNHLY and CDR2 is FYNNEI. The CDR3 is 13 residues long. Here the CDR3 reads CASSEGPDYGYTF. DNA for the CDR3: TGTGCCAGCAGTGAGGGACCCGACTATGGCTACACCTTC.

The sample holds one count of this clonotype. The CDR3 end shows no conserved phenylalanine or tryptophan, and so a read error is likely. The CDR3 protein is CANSLGAGHTEAFS. The CDR3, as DNA: TGTGCCAACAGCTTAGGAGCAGGCCACACTGAAGCTTTCTCT. The V and J genes are TRBV5-4 and TRBJ1-1; D not resolved. The CDR3 loop spans 14 amino acids. Germline V gives CDR1 SGHNT, CDR2 YYREEE (reference sequence).

The count of this clonotype is one. At one of its ends the junction is not consistent with the germline gene, which may arise from a read error. The V call is TRBV4-3, the J call TRBJ2-5, with no clear D. Per germline, CDR1 LGHNA and CDR2 YSLEER. The CDR3 consists of 13 residues. CDR3 amino acids: CASSQGGGETQHF. Written as DNA, the CDR3 is TGCGCCAGCAGCCAAGGCGGCGGTGAAACCCAGCACTTC.

Remarks on this clonotype: The junction and the germline gene differ at one end; a read error may be behind it. The chain couples TRBV20-1 to TRBJ2-5, with 11 bases matching TRBD1. CDR1 is DFQATT, CDR2 SNEGSKA, per germline (reference sequence). CDR3 size: 13 residues. The CDR3 sequence: CRARDRGQETQYF. CDR3 nucleotide sequence: TGCAGGGCTAGGGACAGGGGGCAAGAGACCCAGTACTTC.

This clonotype was picked up many times. The chain combines TRBV7-8 with TRBJ2-7; D may be TRBD2 (5 bases). V gave up 4 bases and J gave up 3 bases, with 10 bases separating them. In germline, CDR1 is SGHVS, CDR2 FQNEAQ. CDR3 length equals 13 residues. CDR3 region: CASSSTGDYEQYF. As DNA, the CDR3 is TGTGCCAGCAGCTCCACCGGGGACTACGAGCAGTACTTC.

With regard to this clonotype: Here the CDR3 omits its conserved ending phenylalanine or tryptophan, so a read error is the likely source. The limits of the CDR3 on the DNA are not certain, so only TCRdb's listed CDR3 is given. The chain links TRBV29-1 to TRBJ2-5; the table's D call TRBD1 went unverified against the DNA. The CDR3 length is 12 residues, termini included. Germline CDR1 reads SQVTM; CDR2 reads ANQGSEA. The CDR3: CSGMDSGGTHYL.